This TCR beta chain was captured in a study of CD8 T cells in ankylosing spondylitis. TCRdb redid the calling of the 5' RACE reads with MiXCR, one entry per CDR3 protein. Of 30,000 to 45,000 distinct CDR3 sequences detected, over 9% appear once; the ten largest clones hold approximately 15%. Study-wide results and limits: Several highly homologous variants formed a TCR beta motif that appeared characteristic of ankylosing spondylitis blood. Disease-linked clones proved CD8+ and comparatively uncommon in peripheral blood.

This clonotype was counted many times. The antigen is not known. The V gene end was trimmed by 10 bases and the J gene end by 1 base; junction bases not matched to a gene: 7. This CDR3 comprises 14 residues. CDR1 is MDHEN, CDR2 SYDVKM, per germline. This receptor was taken from a male donor with ankylosing spondylitis or in good health (not recorded which). The specimen sequenced was blood, either unsorted or a sorted T cell fraction (not recorded which). The gene calls are TRBV28 and TRBJ1-3, with 7 bases identical to TRBD1. The DNA for the CDR3 is TGTGCCACCCTAGAACAGGGGTCTGGAAACACCATATATTTT. Residues: CATLEQGSGNTIYF.